This section outlines one T cell receptor (beta chain) sequence together with its context. The data derive from a study of PD-L1 blockade in urothelial cancer. Sequencing was performed with immunoSEQ multiplex PCR; in TCRdb, only in-frame clones are kept and a portion is missing. The repertoire holds approximately 58,000 clones, with roughly four fifths as singletons. The CDR3 length is 15 residues. V was shortened by 0 bases and J by 5 bases, with 13 bases between the two germline ends. Germline V CDR1 and CDR2: LGHNA, YNFKEQ. This sequence was found in a man in his 70s with urothelial cancer. The starting material was PBMCs, obtained around atezolizumab (anti-PD-L1) treatment. The J gene is TRBJ1-2, the V gene TRBV4-2; D is ambiguous. The CDR3 is CASSQELGQEYGYTF. Here the CDR3 DNA reads TGTGCCAGCAGCCAAGAATTAGGCCAGGAATATGGCTACACCTTC.